Sequencing of this T cell receptor (beta chain) was carried out in a study of CD4+ T cells in melanoma. The study, taken as a whole, reports: Neoantigen-specific CD4+ T cells in melanoma reportedly had diverse differentiation states.

Clones were sequenced by immunoSEQ multiplex PCR, and TCRdb holds only the in-frame ones, with some missing. Of over 45,000 clones in the sample, roughly three quarters are singletons; the top ten hold approximately 5%. V was pared by 1 base and J by 3 bases, with 11 bases of the junction left unmatched. CDR3 length: 18 residues. Germline V gene sequence: CDR1 SGHRS, CDR2 YFSETQ. In the case of this clone: What it binds is not known.

The V gene is TRBV5-1, the J gene TRBJ2-1; the match to TRBD1 covers 9 bases. The sequence derives from a human donor with melanoma. Sequencing was done on a sample of tumor tissue. The CDR3 here is CASSLLRGDRVNYNEQFF. The CDR3 DNA is TGCGCCAGCAGCTTGTTGAGAGGGGACAGGGTAAACTACAATGAGCAGTTCTTC.